These T cell receptor beta chains were read from a single sample in a study of identical twins. In TCRdb, the 5' RACE reads were re-called with MiXCR into one record per CDR3 protein. Altogether roughly 690,000 distinct CDR3 sequences are present, approximately 21% being singletons, with the ten largest covering about 4.5%. This sample was also put to use in a study of T cells expressing NK-cell markers.

Sequencing input: PBMCs. Every receptor here comes from a woman younger than 30 in good health. CDR3s include the opening cysteine and the closing phenylalanine or tryptophan. D genes are given only for firm matches. Expanded clones are given a class, and other clones once, few, many or no size at all.

d_gene,j_gene,v_gene,abundance,CDR3aa,CDR3nt
TRBD1,TRBJ2-1,TRBV27,few,CASSPTLGTGDGKRFF,TGTGCCAGCAGTCCCACCTTAGGGACAGGGGACGGGAAAAGGTTCTTC
NA,TRBJ2-1,TRBV7-3,once,CASSIKSGSSYNEQFF,TGTGCCAGCAGCATAAAGAGCGGTAGCTCCTACAATGAGCAGTTCTTC
NA,TRBJ1-4,TRBV5-5,few,CASSLVTGGGLFF,TGTGCCAGCAGCTTGGTGACAGGAGGTGGACTGTTTTTT
NA,TRBJ2-3,TRBV20-1,few,CSVQRGVDTQYF,TGCAGTGTCCAGCGAGGGGTAGATACGCAGTATTTT
NA,TRBJ2-2,TRBV5-1,NA,CASSRPGWTGELFF,TGCGCCAGCTCTCGTCCAGGGTGGACCGGGGAGCTGTTTTTT
TRBD2,TRBJ2-2,TRBV10-3,NA,CAISGGLLRGELFF,TGTGCCATCAGTGGGGGACTACTGAGGGGGGAGCTGTTTTTT
NA,TRBJ1-6,TRBV12-3/TRBV12-4,many,CASRVDNSPLHF,TGTGCCAGCAGGGTTGATAATTCACCCCTCCACTTT
TRBD2,TRBJ2-3,TRBV6-2/TRBV6-3,NA,CASRSGTSGSTDTQYF,TGTGCCAGCAGATCCGGGACTAGCGGCAGCACAGATACGCAGTATTTT
TRBD2,TRBJ2-3,TRBV15,many,CATSSPGLAGVNTQYF,TGTGCCACCAGCAGTCCGGGACTAGCGGGAGTAAATACGCAGTATTTT
NA,TRBJ2-7,TRBV5-1,few,CASSMGTARYEQYF,TGCGCCAGCAGCATGGGGACGGCCCGCTACGAGCAGTACTTC
TRBD2,TRBJ2-3,TRBV15,NA,CATSASAGEPSDTQYF,TGTGCCACCAGCGCGTCAGCGGGAGAGCCCTCAGATACGCAGTATTTT
NA,TRBJ2-1,TRBV30,NA,CAWSSTVKAYNEQFF,TGTGCCTGGAGTAGTACCGTGAAGGCTTACAATGAGCAGTTCTTC
TRBD1,TRBJ1-6,TRBV5-1,few,CASTLMIIGQGTGSPLHF,TGCGCCAGCACCCTCATGATCATCGGACAGGGAACAGGATCACCCCTCCACTTT